The 20 T cell receptor beta chains below were found in one sample sequenced in a study of fetal regulatory T cell absence and autoimmunity. Data came from immunoSEQ multiplex PCR; TCRdb stores just in-frame clones and leaves some out. The sample lists about 46,000 clones; just under 85% were seen once. Source material: cord blood. These receptors were collected from a newborn boy with IPEX syndrome.

The genes are TRBV4-1 and TRBJ2-1; no clear D. The germline V and J ends were trimmed by 1 base and 7 bases, with 5 bases remaining between them. The CDR3 length is 12 residues. CDR1 and CDR2 (germline): MGHRA, YSYEKL. The CDR3 region has the DNA TGCGCCAGCAGCCAAGTCGGGAATGAGCAGTTCTTC. Translating gives CASSQVGNEQFF.

J is TRBJ2-3 and V is TRBV19; 7 nucleotides line up with TRBD2. V was pared by 1 base and J by 0 bases, with 4 bases of the junction left unmatched. This CDR3 has 16 amino acids. Germline V gene sequence: CDR1 LNHDA, CDR2 SQIVND (reference sequence). Here the CDR3 reads CASSIVVGGSTDTQYF. The DNA of the CDR3 is TGTGCCAGTAGTATAGTCGTGGGAGGGAGCACAGATACGCAGTATTTT. Variable domain in full (rest from reference TRBV19 and TRBJ2-3): DGGITQSPKYLFRKEGQNVTLSCEQNLNHDAMYWYRQDPGQGLRLIYYSQIVNDFQKGDIAEGYSVSREKKESFPLTVTSAQKNPTAFYLCASSIVVGGSTDTQYFGPGTRLTVL.

This chain joins TRBV6-6 and TRBJ1-4, with 8 nucleotides matching TRBD1. Per the germline V gene, CDR1 is MNHNY and CDR2 is SVGAGI (reference sequence). J was trimmed by 9 bases and V by 3 bases; bases with no gene match: 6. The CDR3 is 14 amino acids. This CDR3 is CASSYKDREKKLFF. DNA for the CDR3: TGTGCCAGCAGTTATAAGGACAGGGAGAAAAAACTGTTTTTT.

V is TRBV27 and J is TRBJ2-3; D remains unclear. Trimming removed 2 bases from V and 4 bases from J, with 1 base in between. The germline V gene encodes CDR1 MNHEY and CDR2 SMNVEV (reference sequence). This CDR3 comprises 11 residues. Here the CDR3 DNA reads TGTGCCAGCAGTTTAGCAGATACGCAGTATTTT. Amino acids: CASSLADTQYF.

V and J are TRBV6-1 and TRBJ2-7; weak D call: TRBD2 (7 bases). This CDR3 is built from 14 residues. The germline CDR1 and CDR2 sequences are MNHNS and SASEGT. V was pared by 5 bases and J by 4 bases, with 15 bases between. The CDR3 coding sequence is TGTGCCAGCAGTCCGAGGGGGGGTGGATACGAGCAGTACTTC. It codes for CASSPRGGGYEQYF.

The chain combines TRBV7-9 with TRBJ2-4; D might be TRBD2 (6 bases). Trimming pared 2 bases from V and 8 bases from J, leaving 16 bases between. The CDR3 is made up of 15 amino acids. Per the germline V gene, CDR1 is SEHNR and CDR2 is FQNEAQ (reference sequence). The CDR3 DNA sequence: TGTGCCAGCAGCTTAACGGCTTTCGGGGGACACATTCAGTACTTC. Protein sequence: CASSLTAFGGHIQYF.

The rearrangement joins TRBV5-5 to TRBJ2-3, with 12 bases aligning to TRBD2. This CDR3 is built from 15 residues. Trimming took 1 base from V and 6 from J; bases not matched to a gene: 3. Germline CDR1 reads SGHKS; CDR2 reads YYEKEE (reference sequence). CDR3 sequence: CASSLTSGGIDTQYF. CDR3 in DNA: TGTGCCAGCAGCTTGACTAGCGGGGGGATCGATACGCAGTATTTT.

The chain uses TRBV30 and TRBJ1-1, with TRBD1 identical over 8 bases. V lost 2 bases to trimming and J lost 2 bases; unmatched junction nucleotides: 7. This CDR3 has 15 residues. Germline CDR1 is GTSNPN and CDR2 is SVGIG (reference sequence). The CDR3, as DNA: TGTGCCTGGAGTTTTGGACAGGGCATAAACACTGAAGCTTTCTTT. Amino acid sequence: CAWSFGQGINTEAFF.

This clone came up once. The chain joins TRBV15 to TRBJ1-2, with D hard to call. This CDR3 has 12 amino acids. The germline gives CDR1 LNHNV, CDR2 YYDKDF (reference sequence). Trimming removed 1 base from V and 8 bases from J, with 8 bases in between. The CDR3 DNA follows: TGTGCCACCAGCAGAGGCCTAGGGGGCTACACCTTC. It codes for CATSRGLGGYTF.

This sequence joins TRBV27 and TRBJ1-3; a possible D gene is TRBD1 (5 bases). From germline, CDR1 is MNHEY and CDR2 SMNVEV (reference sequence). Trimming pared 3 bases from V and 0 bases from J, leaving 12 bases between. CDR3 length equals 16 residues. CDR3 coding DNA: TGTGCCAGCAGTTTCCAAACAGGCAGCTCTGGAAACACCATATATTTT. Amino acid sequence: CASSFQTGSSGNTIYF.

The chain's CDR3 is CAAQGADYGYTF. DNA for the CDR3: TGTGCCGCCCAGGGGGCGGACTATGGCTACACCTTC. The chain uses TRBV10-3 and TRBJ1-2; 8 nucleotides agree with TRBD1. The germline V gene has CDR1 ENHRY and CDR2 SYGVKD. The CDR3 is made up of 12 amino acids. V lost 11 bases to trimming and J lost 3 bases; unmatched junction nucleotides: 5.

The CDR3 loop reads CASSVVGRVSNEQFF. CDR3 sequence (DNA): TGTGCCAGCAGCGTAGTGGGCAGGGTTAGCAATGAGCAGTTCTTC. This rearrangement joins TRBV9 to TRBJ2-1, with D maybe TRBD1 (5 bases). CDR3 length: 15 amino acids. The germline V and J ends were trimmed by 0 bases and 6 bases, with 13 bases remaining between them. The germline gives CDR1 SGDLS, CDR2 YYNGEE.

This CDR3 is CASSLGQTNEKLFF. CDR3 in DNA: TGTGCCAGCAGCTTGGGACAAACTAATGAAAAACTGTTTTTT. The chain couples TRBV5-4 to TRBJ1-4; no definite D call. The germline V gene encodes CDR1 SGHNT and CDR2 YYREEE (reference sequence). Trimming cost V 0 bases and J 1 base, with 4 bases left between them. This CDR3 contains 14 residues.

On this clone itself: The junction shows a germline mismatch at one end, possibly a read error. The V gene is TRBV5-1, the J gene TRBJ1-1, with D hard to call. Germline CDR1 is SGHRS and CDR2 is YFSETQ. There are 13 residues in the CDR3. The CDR3 DNA reads TGCGCCAGCAGCCTCTCTGGGAACGCTGAAGCTTTCTTT. Its translation: CASSLSGNAEAFF.

This chain uses TRBV19 with TRBJ1-2; D unresolved. This CDR3 spans 13 amino acids. Trimming removed 9 bases at V and 4 bases at J, with 15 bases between. CDR1 LNHDA and CDR2 SQIVND come from the germline V gene (reference sequence). The CDR3 coding sequence is TGTGCCAGCGAAACTACAGTCCCCTATGGCTACACCTTC. This codes for CASETTVPYGYTF.

The V gene is TRBV6-5, the J gene TRBJ1-2; D ambiguous. Trimming cost V 6 bases and J 8 bases, with 13 bases left between them. The CDR3 runs 12 residues. Germline lookup yields CDR1 MNHEY and CDR2 SVGAGI. CDR3 residues: CASRYWQIGYTF. The CDR3 bases are TGTGCCAGCAGGTATTGGCAGATAGGCTACACCTTC.

The rearrangement links TRBV23-1 to TRBJ2-1, with 11 bases that match TRBD1. TRBV23-1 falls under the ORF class, with uncertain function. Trimming removed 4 bases from V and 4 bases from J; junction bases left unmatched: 3. The CDR3 has 15 amino acids. The CDR3 loop reads CASSRGDRGYNEQFF. The CDR3 nucleotides read TGCGCCAGCAGTCGGGGGGACAGGGGGTACAATGAGCAGTTCTTC.

The chain combines TRBV6-5 with TRBJ1-2; D perhaps matches TRBD1 (6 bases). The CDR3 is 15 residues long. The V end lost 4 bases, the J end lost 7 bases, and 19 bases lay between the germline ends. In germline, CDR1 is MNHEY, CDR2 SVGAGI. The CDR3 reads CASSSQGTYPGGYTF. The DNA of the CDR3 is TGTGCCAGCAGTTCACAGGGTACCTATCCCGGTGGCTACACCTTC.

The chain has TRBV30 and TRBJ2-4, with D possibly being TRBD1 or TRBD2 (5 bases each). Per the germline V gene, CDR1 is GTSNPN and CDR2 is SVGIG (reference sequence). V lost 8 bases and J lost 8, with 13 bases in between. This CDR3 comprises 11 residues. The CDR3 DNA reads as TGTGCCGGCCGACTGGGGGACATTCAGTACTTC. Residues: CAGRLGDIQYF. The variable domain in full, with the rest retrieved from reference TRBV30 and TRBJ2-4, is SQTIHQWPATLVQPVGSPLSLECTVEGTSNPNLYWYRQAAGRGLQLLFYSVGIGQISSEVPQNLSASRPQDRQFILSSKKLLLSDSGFYLCAGRLGDIQYFGAGTRLSVL.

The chain links TRBV30 to TRBJ2-1; 9 positions agree with TRBD2. Germline V gives CDR1 GTSNPN, CDR2 SVGIG (reference sequence). V shed 2 bases, J shed 6 bases, and the junction held 2 bases outside the gene matches. The CDR3 sequence is 13 residues long. The CDR3 region is CAWSLRGGNEQFF. The CDR3 nucleotides are TGTGCCTGGAGTTTGCGGGGGGGCAATGAGCAGTTCTTC.